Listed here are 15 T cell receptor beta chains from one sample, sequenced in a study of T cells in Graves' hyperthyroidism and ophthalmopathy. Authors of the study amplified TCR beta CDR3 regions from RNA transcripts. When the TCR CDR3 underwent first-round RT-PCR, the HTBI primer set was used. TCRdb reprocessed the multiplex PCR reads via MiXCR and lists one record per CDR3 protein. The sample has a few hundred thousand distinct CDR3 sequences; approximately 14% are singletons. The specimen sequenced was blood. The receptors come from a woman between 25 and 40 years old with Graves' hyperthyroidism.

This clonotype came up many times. CDR3 residues: CASSEYPGGDYGYTF. The CDR3 coding sequence is TGTGCCAGCAGTGAATACCCAGGGGGAGACTATGGCTACACCTTC. The chain recombines TRBV27 with TRBJ1-2; 7 nucleotides match TRBD1. The CDR3 length is 15 residues. In germline, CDR1 is MNHEY, CDR2 SMNVEV (reference sequence). V shed 5 bases and J 3 bases; nucleotides not matched to a gene: 9.

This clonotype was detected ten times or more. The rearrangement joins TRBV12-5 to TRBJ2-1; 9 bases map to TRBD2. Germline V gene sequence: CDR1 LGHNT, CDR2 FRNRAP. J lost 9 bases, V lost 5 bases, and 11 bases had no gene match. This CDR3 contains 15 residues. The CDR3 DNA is TGTGCTAGTGGTCGTAGCGGGAGTATCCACGCTGAGCAGTTCTTC. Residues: CASGRSGSIHAEQFF.

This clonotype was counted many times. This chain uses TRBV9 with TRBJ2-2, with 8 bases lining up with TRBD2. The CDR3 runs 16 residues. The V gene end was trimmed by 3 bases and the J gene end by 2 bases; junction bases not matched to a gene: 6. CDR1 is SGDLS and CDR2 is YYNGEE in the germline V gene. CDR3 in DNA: TGTGCCAGCAGCGCCCCGGGACTAGGAAACACCGGGGAGCTGTTTTTT. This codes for CASSAPGLGNTGELFF.

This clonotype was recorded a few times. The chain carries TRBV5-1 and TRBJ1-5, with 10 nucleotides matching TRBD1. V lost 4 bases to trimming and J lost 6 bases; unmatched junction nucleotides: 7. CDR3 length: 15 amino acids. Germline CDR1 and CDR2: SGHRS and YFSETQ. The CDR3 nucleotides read TGCGCCAGCAGCGAAGGGACAGGGGAAGCTCAGCCCCAGCATTTT. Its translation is CASSEGTGEAQPQHF. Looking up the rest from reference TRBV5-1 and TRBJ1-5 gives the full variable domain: KAGVTQTPRYLIKTRGQQVTLSCSPISGHRSVSWYQQTPGQGLQFLFEYFSETQRNKGNFPGRFSGRQFSNSRSEMNVSTLELGDSALYLCASSEGTGEAQPQHFGDGTRLSIL.

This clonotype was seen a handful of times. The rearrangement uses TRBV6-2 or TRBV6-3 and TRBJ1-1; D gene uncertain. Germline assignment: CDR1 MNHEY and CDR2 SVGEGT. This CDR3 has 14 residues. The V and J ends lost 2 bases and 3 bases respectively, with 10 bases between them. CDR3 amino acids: CASSYGRGDTEAFF. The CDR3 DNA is TGTGCCAGCAGTTACGGACGCGGGGACACTGAAGCTTTCTTT.

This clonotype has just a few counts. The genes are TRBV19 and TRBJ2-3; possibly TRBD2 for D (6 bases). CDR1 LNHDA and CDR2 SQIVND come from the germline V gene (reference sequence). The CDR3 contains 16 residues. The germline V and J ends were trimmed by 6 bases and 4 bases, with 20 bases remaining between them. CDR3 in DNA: TGTGCCAGTAGACGTCTCCCGGAGGGGAGTCCAGATACGCAGTATTTT. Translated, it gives CASRRLPEGSPDTQYF. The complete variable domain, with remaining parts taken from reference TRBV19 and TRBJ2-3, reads DGGITQSPKYLFRKEGQNVTLSCEQNLNHDAMYWYRQDPGQGLRLIYYSQIVNDFQKGDIAEGYSVSREKKESFPLTVTSAQKNPTAFYLCASRRLPEGSPDTQYFGPGTRLTVL.

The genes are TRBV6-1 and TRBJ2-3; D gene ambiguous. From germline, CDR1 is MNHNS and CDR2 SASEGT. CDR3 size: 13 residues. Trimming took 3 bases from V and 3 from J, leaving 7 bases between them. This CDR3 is CASSDWVTDTQYF. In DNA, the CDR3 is TGTGCCAGCAGTGACTGGGTGACAGATACGCAGTATTTT.

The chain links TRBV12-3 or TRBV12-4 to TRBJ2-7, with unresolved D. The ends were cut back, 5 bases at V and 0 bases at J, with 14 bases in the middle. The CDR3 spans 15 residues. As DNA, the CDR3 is TGTGCCAGCAGTACACCCGAGACAACCTCCTACGAGCAGTACTTC. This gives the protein CASSTPETTSYEQYF.

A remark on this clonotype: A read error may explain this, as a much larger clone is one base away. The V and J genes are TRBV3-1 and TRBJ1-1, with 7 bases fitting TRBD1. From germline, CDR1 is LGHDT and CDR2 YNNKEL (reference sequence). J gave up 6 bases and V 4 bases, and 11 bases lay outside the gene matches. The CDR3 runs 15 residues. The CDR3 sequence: CASSRGGGDFSEAFF. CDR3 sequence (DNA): TGTGCCAGCAGCCGAGGGGGCGGGGATTTCTCTGAAGCTTTCTTT.

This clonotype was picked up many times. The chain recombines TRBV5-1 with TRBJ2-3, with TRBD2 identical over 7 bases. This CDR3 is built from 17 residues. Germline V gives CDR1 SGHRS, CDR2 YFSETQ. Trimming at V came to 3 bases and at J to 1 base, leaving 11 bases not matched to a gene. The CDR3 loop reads CASSSEGPSGGTDTQYF. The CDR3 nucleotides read TGCGCCAGCAGCTCAGAGGGGCCTAGCGGAGGCACAGATACGCAGTATTTT.

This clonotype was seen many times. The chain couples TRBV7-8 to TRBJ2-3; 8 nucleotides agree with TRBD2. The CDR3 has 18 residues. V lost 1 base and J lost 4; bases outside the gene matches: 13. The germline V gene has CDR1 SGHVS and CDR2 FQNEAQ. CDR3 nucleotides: TGTGCCAGCAGCTTAGTCCGGACTAGCTCCCACTTCCCAGATACGCAGTATTTT. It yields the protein CASSLVRTSSHFPDTQYF. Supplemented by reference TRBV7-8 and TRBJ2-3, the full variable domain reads GAGVSQSPRYKVAKRGQDVALRCDPISGHVSLFWYQQALGQGPEFLTYFQNEAQLDKSGLPSDRFFAERPEGSVSTLKIQRTQQEDSAVYLCASSLVRTSSHFPDTQYFGPGTRLTVL.

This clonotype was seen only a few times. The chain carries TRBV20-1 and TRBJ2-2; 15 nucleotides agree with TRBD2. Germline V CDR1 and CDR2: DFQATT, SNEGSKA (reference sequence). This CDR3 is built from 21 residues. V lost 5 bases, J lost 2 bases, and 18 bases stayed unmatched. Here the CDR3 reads CSAPNPGLAGGPSSNTGELFF. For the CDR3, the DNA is TGCAGTGCTCCCAACCCTGGACTAGCGGGAGGGCCAAGCTCCAACACCGGGGAGCTGTTTTTT.

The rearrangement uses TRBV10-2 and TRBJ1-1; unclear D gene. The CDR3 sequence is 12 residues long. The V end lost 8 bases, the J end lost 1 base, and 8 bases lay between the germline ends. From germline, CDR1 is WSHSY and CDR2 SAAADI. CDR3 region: CASGLGNTEAFF. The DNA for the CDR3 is TGCGCCAGCGGCCTGGGGAACACTGAAGCTTTCTTT.

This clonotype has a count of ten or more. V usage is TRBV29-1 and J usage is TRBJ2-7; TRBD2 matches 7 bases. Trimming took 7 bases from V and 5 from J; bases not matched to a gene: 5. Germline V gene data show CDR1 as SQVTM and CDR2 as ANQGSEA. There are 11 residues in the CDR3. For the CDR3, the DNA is TGCAGCGGGCGGGAGTACGACGAGCAGTACTTC. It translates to CSGREYDEQYF.

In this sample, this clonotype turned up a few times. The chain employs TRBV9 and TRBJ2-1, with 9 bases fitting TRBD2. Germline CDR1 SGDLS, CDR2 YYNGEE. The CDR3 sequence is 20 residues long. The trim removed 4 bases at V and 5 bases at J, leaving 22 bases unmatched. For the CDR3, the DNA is TGTGCCAGCAGCCCCCTTAGCGGGAGCCCATCCTCTCCCCTCCACAATGAGCAGTTCTTC. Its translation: CASSPLSGSPSSPLHNEQFF.